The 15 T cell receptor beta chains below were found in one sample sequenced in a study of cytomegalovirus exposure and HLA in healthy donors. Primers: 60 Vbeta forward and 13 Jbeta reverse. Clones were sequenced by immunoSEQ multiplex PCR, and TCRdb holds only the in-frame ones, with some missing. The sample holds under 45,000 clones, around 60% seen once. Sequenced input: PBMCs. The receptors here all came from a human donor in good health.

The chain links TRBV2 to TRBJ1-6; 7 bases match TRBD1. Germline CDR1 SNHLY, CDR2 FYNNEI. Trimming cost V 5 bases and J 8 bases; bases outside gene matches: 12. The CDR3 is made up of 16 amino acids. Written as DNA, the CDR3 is TGTGCCAGCAGTTCGTTAATGGACAGGCGGCATTCACCCCTCCACTTT. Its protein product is CASSSLMDRRHSPLHF.

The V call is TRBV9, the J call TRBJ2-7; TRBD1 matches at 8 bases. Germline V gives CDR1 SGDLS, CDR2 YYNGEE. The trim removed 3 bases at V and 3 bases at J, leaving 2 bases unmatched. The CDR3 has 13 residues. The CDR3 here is CASSGTGFYEQYF. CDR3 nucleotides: TGTGCCAGCAGCGGGACAGGGTTCTACGAGCAGTACTTC. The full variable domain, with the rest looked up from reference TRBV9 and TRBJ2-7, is DSGVTQTPKHLITATGQRVTLRCSPRSGDLSVYWYQQSLDQGLQFLIQYYNGEERAKGNILERFSAQQFPDLHSELNLSSLELGDSALYFCASSGTGFYEQYFGPGTRLTVT.

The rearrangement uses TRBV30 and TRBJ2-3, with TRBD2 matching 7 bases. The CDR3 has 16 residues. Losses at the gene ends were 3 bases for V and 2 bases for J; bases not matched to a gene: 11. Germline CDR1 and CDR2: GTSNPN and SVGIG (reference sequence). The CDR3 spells CAWSANTGGPTDTQYF. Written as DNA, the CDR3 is TGTGCCTGGAGCGCGAACACGGGGGGACCCACAGATACGCAGTATTTT.

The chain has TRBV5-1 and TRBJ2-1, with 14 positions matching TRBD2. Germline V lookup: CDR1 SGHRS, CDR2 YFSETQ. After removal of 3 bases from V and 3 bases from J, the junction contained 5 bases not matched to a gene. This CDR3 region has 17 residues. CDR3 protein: CASSSGLAGGIYNEQFF. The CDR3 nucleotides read TGCGCCAGCAGCTCCGGACTAGCGGGGGGTATCTACAATGAGCAGTTCTTC.

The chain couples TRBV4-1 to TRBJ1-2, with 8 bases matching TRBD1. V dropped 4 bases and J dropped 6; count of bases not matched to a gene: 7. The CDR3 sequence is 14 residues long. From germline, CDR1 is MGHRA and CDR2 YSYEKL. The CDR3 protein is CASSRDGQGDGYTF. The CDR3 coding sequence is TGCGCCAGCAGCCGAGACGGACAGGGAGATGGCTACACCTTC.

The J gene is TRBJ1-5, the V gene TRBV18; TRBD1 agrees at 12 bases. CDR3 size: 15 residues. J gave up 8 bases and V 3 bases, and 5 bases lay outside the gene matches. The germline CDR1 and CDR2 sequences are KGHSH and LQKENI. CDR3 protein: CASSPGTGGGEPQHF. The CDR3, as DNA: TGTGCCAGCTCACCCGGGACAGGGGGCGGCGAGCCCCAGCATTTT.

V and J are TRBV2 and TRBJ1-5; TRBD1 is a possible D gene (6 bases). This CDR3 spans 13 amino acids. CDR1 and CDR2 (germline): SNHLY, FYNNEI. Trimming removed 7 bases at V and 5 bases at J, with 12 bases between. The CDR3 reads CASNFRGDQPQHF. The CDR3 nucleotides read TGTGCCAGCAATTTCAGGGGCGATCAGCCCCAGCATTTT.

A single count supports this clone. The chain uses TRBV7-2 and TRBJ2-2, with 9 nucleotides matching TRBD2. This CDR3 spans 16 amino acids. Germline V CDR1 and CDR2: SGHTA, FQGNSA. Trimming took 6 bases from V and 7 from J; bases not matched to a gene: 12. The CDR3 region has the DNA TGTGCCAGCAGAACAACGGGCGGGGGGGCGGTCGGGGAGCTGTTTTTT. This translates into CASRTTGGGAVGELFF.

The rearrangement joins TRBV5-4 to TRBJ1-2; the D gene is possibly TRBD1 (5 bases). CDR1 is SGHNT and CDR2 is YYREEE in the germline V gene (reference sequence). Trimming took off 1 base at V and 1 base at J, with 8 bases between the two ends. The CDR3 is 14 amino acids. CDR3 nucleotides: TGTGCCAGCAGCTTGCGACAGATTAACTATGGCTACACCTTC. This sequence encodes CASSLRQINYGYTF. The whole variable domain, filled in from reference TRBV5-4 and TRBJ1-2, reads ETGVTQSPTHLIKTRGQQVTLRCSSQSGHNTVSWYQQALGQGPQFIFQYYREEENGRGNFPPRFSGLQFPNYSSELNVNALELDDSALYLCASSLRQINYGYTFGSGTRLTVV.

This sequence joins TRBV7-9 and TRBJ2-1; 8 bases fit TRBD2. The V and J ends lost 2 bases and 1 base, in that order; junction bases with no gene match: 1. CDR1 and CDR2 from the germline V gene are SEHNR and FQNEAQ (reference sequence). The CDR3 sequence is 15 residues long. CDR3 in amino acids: CASSLRGGSYNEQFF. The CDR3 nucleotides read TGTGCCAGCAGCTTACGGGGGGGATCCTACAATGAGCAGTTCTTC.

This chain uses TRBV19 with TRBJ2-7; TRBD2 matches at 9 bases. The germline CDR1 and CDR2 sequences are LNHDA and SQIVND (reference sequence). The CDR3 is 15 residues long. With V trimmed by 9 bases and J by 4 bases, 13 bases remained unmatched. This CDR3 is CASNRRRGGWYEQYF. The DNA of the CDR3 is TGTGCCAGCAACAGGAGGCGGGGGGGCTGGTACGAGCAGTACTTC.

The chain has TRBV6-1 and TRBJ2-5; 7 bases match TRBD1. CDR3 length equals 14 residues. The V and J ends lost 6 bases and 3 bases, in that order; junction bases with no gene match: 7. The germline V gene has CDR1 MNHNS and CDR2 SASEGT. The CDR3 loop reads CASSLTGAKETQYF. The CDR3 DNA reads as TGTGCCAGCAGCCTCACAGGGGCCAAAGAGACCCAGTACTTC.

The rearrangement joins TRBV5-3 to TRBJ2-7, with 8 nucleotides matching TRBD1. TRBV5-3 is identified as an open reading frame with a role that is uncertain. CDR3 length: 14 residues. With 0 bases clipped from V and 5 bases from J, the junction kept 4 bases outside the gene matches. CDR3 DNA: TGTGCCAGAAGCTTGGGACAGGGGTCCCACGAGCAGTACTTC. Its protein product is CARSLGQGSHEQYF.

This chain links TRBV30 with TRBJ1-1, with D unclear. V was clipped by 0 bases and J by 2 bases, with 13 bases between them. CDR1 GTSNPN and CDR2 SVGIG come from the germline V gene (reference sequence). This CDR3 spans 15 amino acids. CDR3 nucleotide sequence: TGTGCCTGGAGTGTTGGCCCGTTCCAAAACACTGAAGCTTTCTTT. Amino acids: CAWSVGPFQNTEAFF.

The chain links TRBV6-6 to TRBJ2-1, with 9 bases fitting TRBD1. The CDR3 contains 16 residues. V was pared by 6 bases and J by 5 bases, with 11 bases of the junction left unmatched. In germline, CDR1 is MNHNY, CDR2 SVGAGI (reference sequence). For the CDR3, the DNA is TGTGCCAGCAGAAACCACGGACAGGGGCGCCACAATGAGCAGTTCTTC. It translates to CASRNHGQGRHNEQFF.